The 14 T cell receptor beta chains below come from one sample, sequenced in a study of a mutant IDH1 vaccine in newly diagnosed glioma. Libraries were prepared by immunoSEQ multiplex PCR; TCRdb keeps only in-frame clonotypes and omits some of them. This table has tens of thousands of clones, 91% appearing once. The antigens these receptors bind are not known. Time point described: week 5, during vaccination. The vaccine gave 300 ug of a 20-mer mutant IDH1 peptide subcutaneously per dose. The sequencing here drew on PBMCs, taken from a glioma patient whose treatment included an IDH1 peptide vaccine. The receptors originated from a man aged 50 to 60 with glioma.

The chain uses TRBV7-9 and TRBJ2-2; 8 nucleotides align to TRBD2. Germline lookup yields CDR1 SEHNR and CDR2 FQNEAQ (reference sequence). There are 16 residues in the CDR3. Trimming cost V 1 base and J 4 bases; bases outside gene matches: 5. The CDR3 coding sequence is TGTGCCAGCAGCTTAGGCGGGACTAGTGGCACCGGGGAGCTGTTTTTT. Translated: CASSLGGTSGTGELFF.

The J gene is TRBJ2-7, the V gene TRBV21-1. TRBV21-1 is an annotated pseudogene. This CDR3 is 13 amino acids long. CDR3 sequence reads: CASSKEGSAGQYF. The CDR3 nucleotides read TGTGCCAGCAGCAAAGAGGGGAGCGCCGGGCAGTACTTC.

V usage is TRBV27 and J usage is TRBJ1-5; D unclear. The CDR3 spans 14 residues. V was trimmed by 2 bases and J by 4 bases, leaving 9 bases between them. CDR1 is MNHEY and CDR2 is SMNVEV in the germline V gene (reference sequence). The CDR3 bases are TGTGCCAGCAGTTTAGTAGGGAGAAATCAGCCCCAGCATTTT. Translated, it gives CASSLVGRNQPQHF.

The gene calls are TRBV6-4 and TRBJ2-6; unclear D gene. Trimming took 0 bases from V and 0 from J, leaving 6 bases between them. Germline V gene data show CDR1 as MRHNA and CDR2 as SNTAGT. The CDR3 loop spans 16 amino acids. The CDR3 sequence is CASSDSTSSGANVLTF. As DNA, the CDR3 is TGTGCCAGCAGTGACTCGACGTCCTCTGGGGCCAACGTCCTGACTTTC.

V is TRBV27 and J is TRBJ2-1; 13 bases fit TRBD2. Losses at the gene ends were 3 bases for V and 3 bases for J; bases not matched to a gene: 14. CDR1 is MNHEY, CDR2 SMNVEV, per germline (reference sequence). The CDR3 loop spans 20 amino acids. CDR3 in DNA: TGTGCCAGCAGTTTTAGGGGACCGGGACTAGCGGGGTTATTCTACAATGAGCAGTTCTTC. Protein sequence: CASSFRGPGLAGLFYNEQFF.

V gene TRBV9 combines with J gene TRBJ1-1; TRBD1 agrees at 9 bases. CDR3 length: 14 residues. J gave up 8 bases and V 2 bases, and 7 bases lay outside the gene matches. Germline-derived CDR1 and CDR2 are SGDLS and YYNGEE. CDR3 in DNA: TGTGCCAGCAGCGTGGTACAGGGGGCAGGGGAAGCTTTCTTT. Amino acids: CASSVVQGAGEAFF. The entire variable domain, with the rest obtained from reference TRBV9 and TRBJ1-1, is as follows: DSGVTQTPKHLITATGQRVTLRCSPRSGDLSVYWYQQSLDQGLQFLIQYYNGEERAKGNILERFSAQQFPDLHSELNLSSLELGDSALYFCASSVVQGAGEAFFGQGTRLTVV.

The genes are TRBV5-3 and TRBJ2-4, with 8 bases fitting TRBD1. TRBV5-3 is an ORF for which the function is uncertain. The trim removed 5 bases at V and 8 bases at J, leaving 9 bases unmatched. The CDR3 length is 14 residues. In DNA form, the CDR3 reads TGTGCCAGAAGGGAACAGGGGGTTTCTGACATTCAGTACTTC. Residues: CARREQGVSDIQYF.

The CDR3 is CASSRPGQGSSSGNTIYF. Here the CDR3 DNA reads TGCGCCAGCAGCCGCCCGGGACAGGGCTCTAGCTCTGGAAACACCATATATTTT. The J gene is TRBJ1-3, the V gene TRBV5-1; 9 nucleotides align to TRBD1. The CDR3 spans 18 residues. Germline-derived CDR1 and CDR2 are SGHRS and YFSETQ. Trimming at V came to 4 bases and at J to 0 bases, leaving 11 bases not matched to a gene.

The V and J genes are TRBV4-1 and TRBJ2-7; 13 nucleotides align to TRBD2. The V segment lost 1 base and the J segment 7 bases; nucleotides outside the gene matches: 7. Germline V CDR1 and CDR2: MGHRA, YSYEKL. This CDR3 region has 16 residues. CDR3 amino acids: CASSQGVLAGGREQYF. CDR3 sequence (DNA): TGCGCCAGCAGCCAAGGGGTACTAGCGGGAGGGAGGGAGCAGTACTTC.

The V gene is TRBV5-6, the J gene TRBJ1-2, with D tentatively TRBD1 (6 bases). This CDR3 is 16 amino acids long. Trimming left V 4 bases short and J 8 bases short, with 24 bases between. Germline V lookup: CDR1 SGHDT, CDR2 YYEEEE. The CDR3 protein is CASSPPQGRRNPGYTF. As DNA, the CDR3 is TGTGCCAGCAGCCCTCCTCAGGGGCGTCGCAATCCGGGCTACACCTTC. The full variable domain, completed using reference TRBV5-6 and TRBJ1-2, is DAGVTQSPTHLIKTRGQQVTLRCSPKSGHDTVSWYQQALGQGPQFIFQYYEEEERQRGNFPDRFSGHQFPNYSSELNVNALLLGDSALYLCASSPPQGRRNPGYTFGSGTRLTVV.

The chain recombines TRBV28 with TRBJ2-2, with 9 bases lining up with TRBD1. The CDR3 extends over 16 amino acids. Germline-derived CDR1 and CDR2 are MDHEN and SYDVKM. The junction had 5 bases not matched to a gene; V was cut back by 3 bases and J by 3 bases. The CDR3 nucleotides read TGTGCCAGCAGTTTGTGGACAGGGGCGGACACCGGGGAGCTGTTTTTT. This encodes CASSLWTGADTGELFF.

The CDR3, as DNA: TGTGCCAGCAGCCCCTCGGCGGGAGGGACCCAGTACTTC. It translates to CASSPSAGGTQYF. The V and J genes are TRBV28 and TRBJ2-5, with 8 bases matching TRBD2. Germline V CDR1 and CDR2: MDHEN, SYDVKM. This CDR3 contains 13 residues. V dropped 6 bases and J dropped 7; count of bases not matched to a gene: 7. The whole variable domain, remainder taken from reference TRBV28 and TRBJ2-5, is DVKVTQSSRYLVKRTGEKVFLECVQDMDHENMFWYRQDPGLGLRLIYFSYDVKMKEKGDIPEGYSVSREKKERFSLILESASTNQTSMYLCASSPSAGGTQYFGPGTRLLVL.

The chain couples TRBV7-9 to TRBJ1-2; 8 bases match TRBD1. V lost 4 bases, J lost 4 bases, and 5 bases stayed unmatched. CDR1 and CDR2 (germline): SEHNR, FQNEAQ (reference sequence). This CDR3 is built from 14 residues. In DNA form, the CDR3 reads TGTGCCAGCAGCTGGGGACAGGAATTCTATGGCTACACCTTC. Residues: CASSWGQEFYGYTF.

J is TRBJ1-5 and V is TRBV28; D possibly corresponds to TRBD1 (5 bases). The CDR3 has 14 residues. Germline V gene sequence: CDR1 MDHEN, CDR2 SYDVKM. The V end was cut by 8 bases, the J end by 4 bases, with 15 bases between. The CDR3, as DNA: TGTGCCAGCGAGATGGACAAATGGAATCAGCCCCAGCATTTT. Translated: CASEMDKWNQPQHF.